A single sample is the source of the 20 T cell receptor beta chains below, sequenced in a study of CD8+CD57+ T cells in acquired aplastic anemia. Individuals selected for sequencing had exhibited CD8+CD57+ cell expansion on flow cytometry. Genomic DNA constituted the template upon which TCR beta VDJ and CDR3 profiling was performed. Using its own MiXCR run on the reads, TCRdb lists one record per CDR3 protein. The repertoire holds roughly 150,000 distinct CDR3 sequences, with around 48% as singletons. The sample comprised sorted CD4+, CD8+, or CD8+CD57+ T cells (not recorded which) from PBMCs. The receptors come from a human donor with aplastic anemia.

The chain carries TRBV29-1 and TRBJ1-1; D remains ambiguous. V lost 3 bases and J 0 bases, leaving 8 bases between the germline ends. Germline loops: CDR1 SQVTM, CDR2 ANQGSEA. This CDR3 spans 13 amino acids. The CDR3 protein is CSVDGDLNTEAFF. CDR3 DNA: TGCAGCGTTGATGGGGATCTGAACACTGAAGCTTTCTTT.

Remarks on this clonotype: This could be a read error, since a much larger clone is one nucleotide away. The J gene is TRBJ1-5, the V gene TRBV6-4; 10 positions match TRBD1. The CDR3 sequence is 19 residues long. Germline-derived CDR1 and CDR2 are MRHNA and SNTAGT. The CDR3 DNA is TGTGCCAGCAGAGACGCCGGGACAGGGGACCCTTATAGCAGTCAGCCCCAGCATTTT. Its translation: CASRDAGTGDPYSSQPQHF.

Many counts were recorded for this clonotype. The chain combines TRBV10-3 with TRBJ1-1, with D hard to call. This CDR3 region has 12 residues. Germline CDR1 and CDR2: ENHRY and SYGVKD. V was pared by 7 bases and J by 6 bases, with 12 bases between. The CDR3 region is CAIMASGAEAFF. CDR3 coding DNA: TGTGCCATCATGGCGTCCGGGGCTGAAGCTTTCTTT.

This clonotype was counted ten times or more. The chain couples TRBV20-1 to TRBJ2-3; 8 bases align to TRBD2. The germline V gene encodes CDR1 DFQATT and CDR2 SNEGSKA (reference sequence). The trim removed 1 base at V and 2 bases at J, leaving 5 bases unmatched. The CDR3 runs to 15 residues. The CDR3: CSARVAGGSTDTQYF. CDR3 DNA sequence: TGCAGTGCTAGAGTTGCGGGAGGTTCCACAGATACGCAGTATTTT.

The count of this clonotype is one. The J gene is TRBJ1-2, the V gene TRBV10-3, with a weak D call TRBD1 (5 bases). This CDR3 is built from 14 residues. The germline V gene encodes CDR1 ENHRY and CDR2 SYGVKD. V lost 11 bases, J lost 0 bases, and 16 bases lay in between. The CDR3 coding sequence is TGTGCCTCGGGGAAACAGGAGACTAACTATGGCTACACCTTC. Translated: CASGKQETNYGYTF.

J is TRBJ2-1 and V is TRBV6-2 or TRBV6-3, with D possibly called TRBD1 or TRBD2 (7 bases each). The CDR3 extends over 16 amino acids. Germline CDR1 and CDR2: MNHEY and SVGEGT. The ends were cut back, 0 bases at V and 8 bases at J, with 17 bases in the middle. CDR3 in DNA: TGTGCCAGCAGTTACTCGAGTAGGGGGCGGGGGTATGAGCAGTTCTTC. It yields the protein CASSYSSRGRGYEQFF.

The chain links TRBV5-1 to TRBJ2-2; D not resolved. Trimming left V 0 bases short and J 4 bases short, with 10 bases between. Germline loops: CDR1 SGHRS, CDR2 YFSETQ. CDR3 length equals 15 residues. This CDR3 reads CASSLGSAITGELFF. CDR3 bases: TGCGCCAGCAGCTTGGGGTCAGCAATCACCGGGGAGCTGTTTTTT.

On this clonotype: Possible read error: a much larger clone is one base away. The V call is TRBV5-4, the J call TRBJ2-2; the D gene could be TRBD1 or TRBD2 (5 bases each). Germline V gene data show CDR1 as SGHNT and CDR2 as YYREEE (reference sequence). CDR3 length: 15 amino acids. This CDR3 reads CASSSRQTNTGELLF. Written as DNA, the CDR3 is TGTGCCAGCAGCTCTCGACAGACGAACACCGGGGAGCTGCTTTTT.

A note on this clonotype: A read error may produce the germline difference seen at one junction end. The gene calls are TRBV6-1 and TRBJ1-5, with no clear D. The CDR3 is 16 residues long. Germline lookup yields CDR1 MNHNS and CDR2 SASEGT. Written as DNA, the CDR3 is TGTGCCTGCAGTGAGCGTTCCGGGGAGGGCAATCAGCCCCAGCATTTT. Protein product: CACSERSGEGNQPQHF.

This clonotype was picked up many times. The chain has TRBV7-2 and TRBJ2-3; 7 positions match TRBD1. CDR1 is SGHTA, CDR2 FQGNSA, per germline. This CDR3 is 14 amino acids long. Trimming at V came to 1 base and at J to 6 bases, leaving 4 bases not matched to a gene. CDR3 nucleotides: TGTGCCAGCAGCTTAGGGCTAGGGGGCGATACGCAGTATTTT. Translating gives CASSLGLGGDTQYF.

This clonotype was detected ten times or more. The V and J genes are TRBV12-3 or TRBV12-4 and TRBJ1-5; D is unresolved. The V end was cut by 3 bases, the J end by 0 bases, with 12 bases between. The CDR3 consists of 16 residues. In DNA, the CDR3 is TGTGCCAGCAGTTTGGGCAGACTAAATAGCAATCAGCCCCAGCATTTT. Translating gives CASSLGRLNSNQPQHF.

This clonotype has more than one count but fewer than ten. V is TRBV12-3 or TRBV12-4 and J is TRBJ2-4; D is perhaps TRBD1 (6 bases). V was cut by 5 bases and J by 0 bases, with 17 bases left in between. This CDR3 is built from 17 residues. The CDR3 coding sequence is TGTGCCAGCAGTCCCGACAACAGGGTGGTAGCCAAAAACATTCAGTACTTC. Protein product: CASSPDNRVVAKNIQYF.

In this sample, this clonotype turned up many times. J is TRBJ2-7 and V is TRBV6-1; 10 bases line up with TRBD2. CDR1 is MNHNS, CDR2 SASEGT, per germline. The CDR3 length is 14 residues. V lost 6 bases, J lost 4 bases, and 6 bases stayed unmatched. In DNA, the CDR3 is TGTGCCAGCAGCCAGCGGGAGGGTACATACGAGCAGTACTTC. Its translation is CASSQREGTYEQYF.

The table lists this clonotype with many counts. V and J are TRBV19 and TRBJ2-1, with 7 bases fitting TRBD2. Per germline, CDR1 LNHDA and CDR2 SQIVND (reference sequence). Trimming cost V 8 bases and J 6 bases; bases outside gene matches: 7. The CDR3 covers 13 residues. CDR3 DNA: TGTGCCAGTCATTCTAGCGGCCTCAATGAGCAGTTCTTC. It yields the protein CASHSSGLNEQFF.

This clonotype was seen repeatedly, ten times or more. The J gene is TRBJ2-1, the V gene TRBV20-1, with no clear D. The length of the CDR3 is 16 residues. Trimming stripped 3 bases from V and 4 bases from J, with 19 bases between. Germline CDR1 DFQATT, CDR2 SNEGSKA (reference sequence). CDR3 sequence (DNA): TGCAGTGCTAGGAGTCCGGAGTCGGAAACGTACAATGAGCAGTTCTTC. As protein: CSARSPESETYNEQFF.

The V gene is TRBV20-1, the J gene TRBJ1-5, with TRBD1 as a possible D gene (6 bases). Trimming removed 5 bases from V and 4 bases from J, with 18 bases in between. This CDR3 region has 15 residues. Per the germline V gene, CDR1 is DFQATT and CDR2 is SNEGSKA (reference sequence). The CDR3 here is CSAGSGTLMNQPQHF. Here the CDR3 DNA reads TGCAGTGCTGGATCCGGGACATTAATGAATCAGCCCCAGCATTTT.

The V call is TRBV15, the J call TRBJ2-6, with unresolved D. The V end lost 3 bases, the J end lost 2 bases, and 8 bases lay between the germline ends. Germline V gives CDR1 LNHNV, CDR2 YYDKDF (reference sequence). The length of the CDR3 is 15 residues. The CDR3 DNA is TGTGCCACCAGCAGTCCAGTGGCTGGGGCCAACGTCCTGACTTTC. As protein: CATSSPVAGANVLTF.

Ten or more counts support this clonotype. This sequence joins TRBV4-2 and TRBJ2-1; D unclear. This CDR3 contains 14 residues. Germline values: CDR1 LGHNA, CDR2 YNFKEQ. V was pared by 1 base and J by 7 bases, with 11 bases between. For the CDR3, the DNA is TGTGCCAGCAGCCAAGTAGGCCAGACGAATGAGCAGTTCTTC. This sequence encodes CASSQVGQTNEQFF.

This clonotype has a count of ten or more. The chain links TRBV7-2 to TRBJ2-7; 7 positions agree with TRBD2. Germline assignment: CDR1 SGHTA and CDR2 FQGNSA. V shed 5 bases and J 3 bases; nucleotides not matched to a gene: 7. The CDR3 runs 14 residues. The CDR3 coding sequence is TGTGCCAGCAGCCGATTGACTAGCAACTACGAGCAGTACTTC. It encodes CASSRLTSNYEQYF. The full variable domain, completed using reference TRBV7-2 and TRBJ2-7, is GAGVSQSPSNKVTEKGKDVELRCDPISGHTALYWYRQSLGQGLEFLIYFQGNSAPDKSGLPSDRFSAERTGGSVSTLTIQRTQQEDSAVYLCASSRLTSNYEQYFGPGTRLTVT.

As to this clonotype: This may stem from a read error, because a much larger clone lies one nucleotide away. This chain links TRBV5-1 with TRBJ2-5, with D uncertain. Deletions cut 0 bases from V and 2 bases from J, with 11 bases between. The CDR3 totals 15 residues. Germline-derived CDR1 and CDR2 are SGHRS and YFSETQ. The CDR3, as DNA: TGCGCCAGCAGCTTGGACGGATCACAACAAGAGACCCAGTACTTC. It is translated as CASSLDGSQQETQYF.